A selection of T cell receptor beta chains follows, all from one sample in a study of identical twins. TCRdb reprocessed the 5' RACE reads with MiXCR, giving one entry per CDR3 protein. The sample contains 500,000 to 600,000 distinct CDR3 sequences, roughly 21% of which appear only once. The same data also contributed to another study, on T cells expressing NK-cell markers.

Sequencing was performed on CD4+ T cells sorted from blood. These receptors came from a woman aged 18-29 years in good health. Both conserved end residues are part of each CDR3. Fields, in order: D gene, clone size, V gene, J gene, CDR3 DNA, CDR3 protein. The D gene is left open where the match is weak. Clone sizes are given selectively: once, few, many, or a class where the clone is expanded.

>TRBD1|few|TRBV12-3/TRBV12-4|TRBJ2-5
TGTGCCAGCAGTGGAATACAGGGGGGAGGAGAGACCCAGTACTTC
CASSGIQGGGETQYF
>TRBD2|NA|TRBV20-1|TRBJ2-3
TGCAGTGCTAGTAATCCAACTAGCGTCACAGATACGCAGTATTTT
CSASNPTSVTDTQYF
>NA|NA|TRBV5-8|TRBJ2-5
TGTGCCAGCAGCCGGGCAGGGGAAGAGACCCAGTACTTC
CASSRAGEETQYF
>NA|few|TRBV4-2|TRBJ2-3
TGTGCCAGCAGCCAAGACTTCCCCACAGATACGCAGTATTTT
CASSQDFPTDTQYF
>NA|few|TRBV20-1|TRBJ2-3
TGCAGTGCCGCCCCCCCGGGGACAGATACGCAGTATTTT
CSAAPPGTDTQYF
>TRBD2|few|TRBV29-1|TRBJ2-1
TGCAGCGTTGAGGTGGCGGGAGTCTCCAATGAGCAGTTCTTC
CSVEVAGVSNEQFF
>NA|few|TRBV20-1|TRBJ2-1
TGCAGTGCTAGGAAGGTACTCAACAATGAGCAGTTCTTC
CSARKVLNNEQFF
>TRBD2|few|TRBV5-1|TRBJ2-1
TGCGCCAGCAGCGCAAATCTAGCGGGGGGCCACAATGAGCAGTTCTTC
CASSANLAGGHNEQFF
>TRBD2|NA|TRBV20-1|TRBJ2-5
TGCAGTGCTAGCGCCCTAGAGGCGGGGGGCCCAGAGACCCAGTACTTC
CSASALEAGGPETQYF
>NA|NA|TRBV24-1|TRBJ2-3
TGTGCCACCGGGCCCGGGCACACAGATACGCAGTATTTT
CATGPGHTDTQYF
>TRBD1|NA|TRBV25-1|TRBJ2-7
TGTGCCAGCAGTGAATCTCCGGGACAGTCCGGTTACGAGCAGTACTTC
CASSESPGQSGYEQYF
>NA|NA|TRBV20-1|TRBJ2-5
TGCAGTGCTAGAAGGCTAGCAGAGACCCAGTACTTC
CSARRLAETQYF